What follows is one T cell receptor (beta chain) and its context. The clone's antigen remains unknown. No qualities accompany the bases; no much larger clone lies one base away. These data come from a study of vaccination effects on CD4 cells after COVID-19 (dated by TCRdb to 2022 to 2024). Describing the broader study: Two doses of either the BNT162b2 or the mRNA-1273 mRNA SARS-CoV-2 vaccine were administered to participants. SARS-CoV-2 spike-specific CD4+ TCR repertoires were compared before and after mRNA vaccination in COVID-19 convalescent patients and in infection-naive vaccine recipients. A total of 10 COVID-19 convalescent patients and a handful of SARS-CoV-2-naive healthy vaccine recipients were included in the full study. In the study, cultures from other donors were sequenced using the Oncomine TCR Beta short-read assay on an Illumina iSeq 100.

Taken from cysteine to phenylalanine, the CDR3 has 14 residues. Just the 42-base CDR3 DNA is kept, in frame starting at base 1. From a lookup of the germline V gene (reference sequence), CDR1 and CDR2 are MNHEY and SMNVEV. Trimming removed 5 bases from V and 7 bases from J, leaving 14 bases between the germline ends. The paper as a whole reports these results and caveats: The study was limited by a small number of convalescent patients, and early post-infection timepoints were lacking. Both infection-induced and vaccine-induced clones contracted markedly at late post-vaccination timepoints, which is consistent with waning T cell responses. Among healthy vaccine recipients, nearly all vaccine-induced clones were SARS-CoV-2 mono-reactive, and only 1 of 255 was cross-reactive with common cold coronaviruses.

In the ViraFEST assay, PBMC were stimulated with viral peptide pools, and TCR sequencing was then used to find antigen-specific CD4+ T cell clonotypes based on their expansion. After 10 days of culture, CD4+ T cells were isolated with the EasySep CD4+ T cell isolation kit. None of the healthy vaccine recipients had a prior SARS-CoV-2 infection, which was confirmed by nucleocapsid antibody tests that came back negative both before and after vaccination. Two million PBMC per well were cultured in IMDM with 5% human AB serum, 10 IU/ml IL-2 and gentamicin, plus 10 ug/ml peptides. On days 3 and 7, half of the culture medium was replaced with fresh IL-2-containing medium. Unless otherwise noted, each peptide stimulation condition was cultured in triplicate wells. PBMC were separated from whole blood using Ficoll-Paque Plus gradient centrifugation and were then either cryopreserved at -140C or used fresh. Overlapping peptide pools spanned the spike proteins of SARS-CoV-2 and the common cold coronaviruses HCoV-NL63, HCoV-OC43 and HCoV-229E. Genomic DNA was extracted from cultured CD4+ T cells with the QIAamp micro DNA kit.

The library was produced with the immunoSEQ multiplex PCR assay. TCR beta CDR3 sequencing was performed on DNA from the cultured, isolated CD4+ T cells. Processing in the source paper ran as follows. The analysis removed non-productive TCR sequences, trimmed reads to the CDR3 region, and retained only CDR3s that were 7 or more amino acids long. The MANAFEST web app was used to pick out antigen-specific clonotypes by comparing their expansion in peptide wells with that in reference cultures. For clones to be considered positive, expansion at FDR<0.05 versus reference and all other wells, an odds ratio above 5, and a frequency above 0.1% in two replicate wells were required. Cross-reactive clonotypes were defined as significantly expanded in SARS-CoV-2 spike wells and in at least one common cold coronavirus spike condition. CDR3 similarity was assessed by Levenshtein distance using the stringdist R package, and unrooted trees were constructed with ape in R 3.6.1. TCRdb obtained this table from immuneACCESS and retained in-frame rearrangements with V and J assigned. These tables miss some clones; where compared with another copy, unresolved V genes account for less than half of the shortfall, and the remainder is unexplained. V and J calls and clone size are copied from that table; D and trimming were computed from the DNA. The sample includes about 73,000 clones, with about four fifths observed a single time. The top ten constitute over 2.5% of the sample.

The receptor was isolated from a human donor who received a COVID-19 vaccine. This specimen was CD4+ T cells from PBMCs cultured with HCoV-NL63 spike peptides, taken before COVID-19 vaccination. Read against the paper, the sample's cell subset or site label means: HCoV-NL63 spike overlapping peptide pool stimulation. This receptor chain uses TRBV27 and TRBJ2-2; the D gene is possibly TRBD2, with 6 bases matching. The CDR3 protein sequence reads: CASSVRDWGGELFF. The DNA sequence follows: TGTGCCAGCAGTGTCCGGGACTGGGGCGGGGAGCTGTTTTTT.